This T cell receptor beta chain was sequenced for a study of blood T cells in healthy people across ages. Sample-barcoded 5' priming and a J-beta primer mix drove a second PCR of 7 to 11 cycles. Each of the cDNA molecules was tagged by a template-switch adaptor with 12 random nucleotides. TCRdb processed the 5' RACE reads anew with MiXCR; each CDR3 protein has one entry. The repertoire holds about 650,000 distinct CDR3 sequences, with around 32% as singletons. This clonotype has a count of ten or more. Its antigen is still unknown. Whole-study findings and limits: Per million T cells, TCR beta diversity dropped about linearly as age rose.

Germline loops: CDR1 LGHNT, CDR2 FRNRAP. This CDR3 comprises 16 residues. V lost 2 bases to trimming and J lost 2 bases; unmatched junction nucleotides: 3. J is TRBJ2-7 and V is TRBV12-5; 13 bases align to TRBD2. Sequencing was done on a sample of blood. This sequence was found in a woman of 80 years or more in good health. The CDR3 loop is CASGLPGTSGAYEQYF. CDR3 in DNA: TGTGCTAGTGGTTTGCCGGGGACTAGCGGGGCCTACGAGCAGTACTTC.